The 11 T cell receptor beta chains presented below share a single source sample, sequenced in a study of persistence of HIV-infected CD4 T cells. The libraries were made with immunoSEQ version 4 in survey mode. The assay was immunoSEQ multiplex PCR, and TCRdb's table has in-frame clones only and misses some. The profile shows around 28,000 clones, 82% of them singletons. Lysates of CMV-infected fibroblasts at approximately 9.6 ug/mL stimulated these cells. Sorted nonresponding memory CD4+ T cells were CD40L-negative, CD69-negative, CD45RO-high. Their target antigens are unknown. This specimen was CD4+ T cells sorted from PBMCs after 18-hour stimulation, taken from a patient who received antiretroviral therapy. The source is an adult man with HIV who was CMV-seropositive.

The chain employs TRBV10-3 and TRBJ2-2; 7 positions match TRBD1. The CDR3 runs to 15 residues. V was clipped by 6 bases and J by 3 bases; unmatched bases: 7. Germline V gene sequence: CDR1 ENHRY, CDR2 SYGVKD. CDR3 sequence: CAISSGQSYTGELFF. CDR3 DNA sequence: TGTGCCATCAGCTCGGGACAGAGCTACACCGGGGAGCTGTTTTTT.

This sequence joins TRBV28 and TRBJ2-4; tentatively, D is TRBD1 (6 bases). Trimming took off 5 bases at V and 1 base at J, with 12 bases between the two ends. The CDR3 spans 15 residues. Germline assignment: CDR1 MDHEN and CDR2 SYDVKM. In nucleotides, the CDR3 is TGTGCCAGCAGTCCTACAGGGCTGGCCAAAAACATTCAGTACTTC. It translates to CASSPTGLAKNIQYF.

This chain uses TRBV5-1 with TRBJ2-4; the D gene could be TRBD1 or TRBD2 (5 bases each). This CDR3 contains 13 residues. Trimming removed 4 bases from V and 6 bases from J, with 11 bases in between. CDR1 and CDR2 from the germline V gene are SGHRS and YFSETQ. CDR3 DNA sequence: TGCGCCAGCAGCGGGGGATCGATAAACATTCAGTACTTC. It is translated as CASSGGSINIQYF.

The CDR3 DNA sequence: TGCGCCAGCAGCCTCCGGGGCAGGGGGATCGGCTACACCTTC. Residues: CASSLRGRGIGYTF. The chain couples TRBV23-1 to TRBJ1-2, with 7 bases identical to TRBD1. TRBV23-1 belongs to the ORF category, with a function that is uncertain. The V gene end was trimmed by 6 bases and the J gene end by 8 bases; junction bases not matched to a gene: 12. This CDR3 has 14 residues.

CDR3 amino acids: CASSQGSGTAREQYF. The CDR3 DNA reads TGTGCCAGCAGCCAAGGCAGCGGGACAGCCCGCGAGCAGTACTTC. V is TRBV14 and J is TRBJ2-7; D assignment may be TRBD1 or TRBD2 (7 bases each). With 1 base removed from V and 6 bases from J, the gap between germline ends came to 16 bases. The CDR3 length is 15 residues. From germline, CDR1 is SGHDN and CDR2 FVKESK.

The chain joins TRBV3-1 (or the pseudogene TRBV3-2) to TRBJ2-7; D is undetermined. CDR3 length equals 11 residues. Germline loops: CDR1 LGHDT, CDR2 YNNKEL (reference sequence). V shed 6 bases and J shed 7 bases, with 10 bases lying between them. Written as DNA, the CDR3 is TGTGCCAGCAGGGCCTTGGGAGAGCAGTACTTC. Its protein is CASRALGEQYF.

The V call is TRBV11-3, the J call TRBJ2-1; D is possibly TRBD1 or TRBD2 (7 bases each). The CDR3 is 16 amino acids. The ends were cut back, 4 bases at V and 0 bases at J, with 13 bases in the middle. Germline CDR1 is SGHNT and CDR2 is YENEEA. The CDR3 bases are TGTGCCAGCAGCTCCCAGGGGGGGAGCTCCTACAATGAGCAGTTCTTC. Amino acids: CASSSQGGSSYNEQFF.

This clone has just one count. The chain uses TRBV28 and TRBJ1-2; D is possibly TRBD1 (5 bases). Trimming removed 3 bases from V and 8 bases from J, with 10 bases in between. Germline CDR1 and CDR2: MDHEN and SYDVKM. This CDR3 has 12 amino acids. The CDR3 protein is CASSFGGTGYTF. The DNA for the CDR3 is TGTGCCAGCAGTTTTGGGGGGACCGGCTACACCTTC.

The chain is built from TRBV5-4 and TRBJ2-3; the match to TRBD2 covers 11 bases. The CDR3 totals 17 residues. J lost 2 bases, V lost 4 bases, and 9 bases had no gene match. CDR1 and CDR2 (germline): SGHNT, YYREEE (reference sequence). The CDR3 bases are TGTGCCAGCAGCCGTCAACTAGCGGGGGCCTTCACAGATACGCAGTATTTT. Residues: CASSRQLAGAFTDTQYF.

The chain links TRBV5-1 to TRBJ1-5, with D possibly being TRBD1 (5 bases). V was trimmed by 4 bases and J by 1 base, leaving 6 bases between them. The CDR3 totals 13 residues. CDR1 and CDR2 from the germline V gene are SGHRS and YFSETQ. CDR3 nucleotides: TGCGCCAGCAGCAGGGACAGCAATCAGCCCCAGCATTTT. Protein product: CASSRDSNQPQHF. The complete variable domain, with remaining parts taken from reference TRBV5-1 and TRBJ1-5, reads KAGVTQTPRYLIKTRGQQVTLSCSPISGHRSVSWYQQTPGQGLQFLFEYFSETQRNKGNFPGRFSGRQFSNSRSEMNVSTLELGDSALYLCASSRDSNQPQHFGDGTRLSIL.

The chain employs TRBV4-1 and TRBJ2-1; 10 bases are shared with TRBD2. Looked up from germline, CDR1 is MGHRA and CDR2 is YSYEKL. Trimming at V came to 0 bases and at J to 2 bases, leaving 4 bases not matched to a gene. The CDR3 runs to 17 residues. CDR3: CASSQDWLAGAYNEQFF. In DNA form, the CDR3 reads TGCGCCAGCAGCCAAGATTGGCTAGCGGGGGCCTACAATGAGCAGTTCTTC.